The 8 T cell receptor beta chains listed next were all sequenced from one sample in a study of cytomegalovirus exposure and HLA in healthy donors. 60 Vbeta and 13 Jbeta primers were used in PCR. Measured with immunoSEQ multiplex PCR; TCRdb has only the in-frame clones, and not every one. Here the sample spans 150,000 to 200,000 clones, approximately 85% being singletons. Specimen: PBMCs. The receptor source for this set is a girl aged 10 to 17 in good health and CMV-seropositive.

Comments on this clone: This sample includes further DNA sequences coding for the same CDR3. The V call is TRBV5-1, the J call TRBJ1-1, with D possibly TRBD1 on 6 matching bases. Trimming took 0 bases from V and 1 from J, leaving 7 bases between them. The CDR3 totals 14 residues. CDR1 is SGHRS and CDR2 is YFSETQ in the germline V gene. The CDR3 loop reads CASSLVGGNTEAFF. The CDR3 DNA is TGCGCCAGCAGCTTGGTAGGGGGGAACACTGAAGCTTTCTTT.

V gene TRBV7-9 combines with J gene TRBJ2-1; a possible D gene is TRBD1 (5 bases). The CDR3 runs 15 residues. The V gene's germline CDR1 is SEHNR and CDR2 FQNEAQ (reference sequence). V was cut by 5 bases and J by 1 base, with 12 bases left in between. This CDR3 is CASSLTERSYNEQFF. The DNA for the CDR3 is TGTGCCAGCAGCCTGACAGAACGATCCTACAATGAGCAGTTCTTC.

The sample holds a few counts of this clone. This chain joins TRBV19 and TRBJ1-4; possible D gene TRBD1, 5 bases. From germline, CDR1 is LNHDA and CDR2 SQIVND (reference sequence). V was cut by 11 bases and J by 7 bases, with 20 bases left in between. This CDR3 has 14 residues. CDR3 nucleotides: TGTGCCGTGGGGCCGGGGGTGGACTTTGAAAAACTGTTTTTT. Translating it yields CAVGPGVDFEKLFF.

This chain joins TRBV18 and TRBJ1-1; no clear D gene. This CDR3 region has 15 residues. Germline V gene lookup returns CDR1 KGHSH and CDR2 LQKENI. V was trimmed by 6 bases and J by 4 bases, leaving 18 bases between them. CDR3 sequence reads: CASSPSKTESTEAFF. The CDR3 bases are TGTGCCAGCTCTCCGTCAAAAACAGAAAGCACTGAAGCTTTCTTT.

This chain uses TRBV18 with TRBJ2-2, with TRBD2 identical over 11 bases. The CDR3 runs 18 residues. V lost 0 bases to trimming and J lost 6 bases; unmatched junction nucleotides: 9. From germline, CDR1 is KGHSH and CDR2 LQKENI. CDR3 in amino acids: CASSPPSGGALKAGELFF. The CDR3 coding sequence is TGTGCCAGCTCACCACCTAGCGGGGGGGCCCTGAAGGCCGGGGAGCTGTTTTTT.

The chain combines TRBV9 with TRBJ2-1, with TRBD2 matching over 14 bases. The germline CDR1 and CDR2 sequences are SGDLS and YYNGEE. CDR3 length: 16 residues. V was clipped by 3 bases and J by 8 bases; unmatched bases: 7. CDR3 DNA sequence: TGTGCCAGCAGCGAAAGACTAGCGGGGGGGCCTTATGAGCAGTTCTTC. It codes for CASSERLAGGPYEQFF.

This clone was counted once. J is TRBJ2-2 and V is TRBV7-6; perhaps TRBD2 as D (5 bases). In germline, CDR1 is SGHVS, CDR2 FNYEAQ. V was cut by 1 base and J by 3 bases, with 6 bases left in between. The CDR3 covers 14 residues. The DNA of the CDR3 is TGTGCCAGCAGCTTAGTGGGAGACACCGGGGAGCTGTTTTTT. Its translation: CASSLVGDTGELFF.

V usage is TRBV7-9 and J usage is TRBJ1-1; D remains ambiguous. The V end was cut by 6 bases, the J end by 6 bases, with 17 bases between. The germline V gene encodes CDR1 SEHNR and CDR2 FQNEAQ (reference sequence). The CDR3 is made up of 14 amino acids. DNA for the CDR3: TGTGCCAGCAGTCGATTTACCGAGTCCCCTGAAGCTTTCTTT. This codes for CASSRFTESPEAFF.